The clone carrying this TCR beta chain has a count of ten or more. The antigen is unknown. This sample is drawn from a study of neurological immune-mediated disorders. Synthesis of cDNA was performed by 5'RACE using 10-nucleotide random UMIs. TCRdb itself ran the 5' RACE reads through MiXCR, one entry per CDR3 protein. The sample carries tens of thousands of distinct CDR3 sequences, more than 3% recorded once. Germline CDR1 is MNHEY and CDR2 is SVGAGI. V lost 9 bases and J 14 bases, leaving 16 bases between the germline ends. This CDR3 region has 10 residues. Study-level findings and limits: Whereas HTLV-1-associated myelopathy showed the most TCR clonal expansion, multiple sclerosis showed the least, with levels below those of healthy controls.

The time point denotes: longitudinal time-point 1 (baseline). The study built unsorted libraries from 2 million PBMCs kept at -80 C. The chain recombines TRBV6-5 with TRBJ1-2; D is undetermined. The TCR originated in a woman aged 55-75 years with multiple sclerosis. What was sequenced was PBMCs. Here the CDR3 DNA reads TGTGCCAGTCGGGAGGTATATTGGACCTTC. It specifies CASREVYWTF.